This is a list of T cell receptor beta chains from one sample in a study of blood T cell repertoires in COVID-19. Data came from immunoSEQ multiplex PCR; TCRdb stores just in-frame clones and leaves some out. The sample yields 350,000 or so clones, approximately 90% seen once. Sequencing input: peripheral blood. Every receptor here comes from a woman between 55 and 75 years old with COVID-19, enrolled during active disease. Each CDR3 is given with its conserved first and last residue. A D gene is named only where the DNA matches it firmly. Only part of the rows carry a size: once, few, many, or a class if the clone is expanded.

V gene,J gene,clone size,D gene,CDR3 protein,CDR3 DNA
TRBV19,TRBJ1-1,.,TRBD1,CASSIAVGTGAGWDRNTEAFF,TGTGCCAGTAGTATAGCCGTGGGGACAGGAGCGGGTTGGGATCGGAACACTGAAGCTTTCTTT
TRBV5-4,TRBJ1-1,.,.,CASSGTSNTEAFF,TGTGCCAGCAGCGGCACAAGTAACACTGAAGCTTTCTTT
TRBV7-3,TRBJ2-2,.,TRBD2,CASSTSSGWNTGELFF,TGTGCCAGCAGCACCTCTAGCGGGTGGAACACCGGGGAGCTGTTTTTT
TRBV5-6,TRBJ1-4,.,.,CASSLPGQLEKLFF,TGTGCCAGCAGCTTGCCCGGACAATTGGAAAAACTGTTTTTT
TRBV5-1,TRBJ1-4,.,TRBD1,CASRPGTGSGKLFF,TGCGCCAGCAGGCCCGGGACAGGGTCTGGAAAACTGTTTTTT
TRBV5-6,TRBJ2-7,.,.,CASSSRSRGQLYEQYF,TGTGCCAGCAGCTCCCGTAGCAGGGGCCAACTCTACGAGCAGTACTTC
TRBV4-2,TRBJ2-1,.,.,CASSHPGEVNEQFF,TGTGCCAGCAGCCACCCAGGGGAAGTCAATGAGCAGTTCTTC
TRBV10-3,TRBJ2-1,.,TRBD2,CAISGGGSYNEQFF,TGTGCCATCAGTGGCGGGGGGTCCTACAATGAGCAGTTCTTC
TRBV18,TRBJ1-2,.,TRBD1,CASSVGQENYGYTF,TGTGCCAGCTCAGTGGGACAGGAGAACTATGGCTACACCTTC
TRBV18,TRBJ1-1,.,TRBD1,CASSPRTGDTEAFF,TGTGCCAGCTCACCACGGACAGGGGACACTGAAGCTTTCTTT
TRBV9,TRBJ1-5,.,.,CASSKTGQPNQPQHF,TGTGCCAGCAGCAAGACAGGACAACCCAATCAGCCCCAGCATTTT
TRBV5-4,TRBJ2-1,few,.,CASSDSSYNEQFF,TGTGCCAGCAGCGACAGCTCCTACAATGAGCAGTTCTTC
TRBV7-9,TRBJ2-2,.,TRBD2,CASSLPSGGAGGELFF,TGTGCCAGCAGCTTACCCAGCGGGGGGGCCGGCGGGGAGCTGTTTTTT
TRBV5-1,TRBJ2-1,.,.,CASSLGAGANNEQFF,TGCGCCAGCAGCTTGGGCGCAGGGGCTAACAATGAGCAGTTCTTC
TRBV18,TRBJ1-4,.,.,CASSPDMFGELFF,TGTGCCAGCTCTCCGGACATGTTTGGAGAACTGTTTTTT
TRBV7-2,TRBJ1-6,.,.,CASSWYRSSGSPLHF,TGTGCCAGCAGCTGGTACAGGTCATCGGGTTCACCCCTCCACTTT
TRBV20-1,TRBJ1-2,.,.,CSARTRDGYTF,TGCAGTGCTAGAACGCGCGATGGCTACACCTTC
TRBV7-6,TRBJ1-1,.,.,CASSLQANTEAFF,TGTGCCAGCAGCCTACAGGCTAACACTGAAGCTTTCTTT
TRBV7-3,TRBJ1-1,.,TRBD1,CASSLSPGQGTEAFF,TGTGCCAGCAGCTTATCCCCGGGACAGGGAACCGAAGCTTTCTTT
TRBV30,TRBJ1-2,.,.,CASLSGLEGYTF,TGTGCCTCTCTTTCGGGACTGGAAGGCTACACCTTC
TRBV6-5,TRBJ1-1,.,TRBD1,CASSSSNRGEAFF,TGTGCCAGCAGTTCATCAAACAGGGGGGAAGCTTTCTTT
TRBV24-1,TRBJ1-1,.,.,CATSDLEGSEAFF,TGTGCCACCAGTGATTTAGAGGGCAGTGAAGCTTTCTTT
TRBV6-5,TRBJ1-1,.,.,CASFETGNTEAFF,TGTGCCAGCTTCGAGACAGGGAACACTGAAGCTTTCTTT
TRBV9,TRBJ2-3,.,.,CASSVAFEDTDTQYF,TGTGCCAGCAGCGTAGCCTTTGAGGACACAGATACGCAGTATTTT
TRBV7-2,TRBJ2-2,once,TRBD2,CASSRVAGNTGELFF,TGTGCCAGCAGCCGTGTAGCGGGGAACACCGGGGAGCTGTTTTTT
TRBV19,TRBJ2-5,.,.,CASSTRETQYF,TGTGCCAGTAGTACGAGGGAGACCCAGTACTTC
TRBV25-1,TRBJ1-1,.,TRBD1,CASSEWATGRFF,TGTGCCAGCAGTGAATGGGCGACAGGGCGGTTCTTT
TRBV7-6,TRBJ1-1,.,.,CASSLGRSRPFSEAFF,TGTGCCAGCAGCTTAGGACGGAGCAGACCGTTTTCTGAAGCTTTCTTT
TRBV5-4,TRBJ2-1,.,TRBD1,CASSFPGQSFQEQFF,TGTGCCAGCAGCTTTCCGGGACAGAGCTTTCAAGAGCAGTTCTTC
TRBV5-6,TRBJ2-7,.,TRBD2,CASSPGTSGGWEQYF,TGTGCCAGCAGCCCAGGGACTAGCGGGGGTTGGGAGCAGTACTTC
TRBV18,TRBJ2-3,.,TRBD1,CASSVQGASSTDTQYF,TGTGCCAGCTCAGTACAGGGGGCTTCTTCGACAGATACGCAGTATTTT
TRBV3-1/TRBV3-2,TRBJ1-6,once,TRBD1,CASSRRTGPNSPLHF,TGTGCCAGCAGCCGGCGGACAGGGCCTAATTCACCCCTCCACTTT
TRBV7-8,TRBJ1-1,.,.,CASGPPWEGLRNTEAFF,TGTGCCAGCGGGCCACCTTGGGAGGGACTGCGTAACACTGAAGCTTTCTTT
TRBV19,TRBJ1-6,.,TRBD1,CASSPRGRDSPLHF,TGTGCCAGTAGCCCGAGGGGGCGTGATTCACCCCTCCACTTT
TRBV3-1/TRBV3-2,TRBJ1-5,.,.,CASSPLGGGPKTQHF,TGTGCCAGCAGCCCCTTGGGTGGGGGCCCCAAGACCCAGCATTTT
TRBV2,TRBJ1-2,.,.,CASSVFPGNLNYGYTF,TGTGCCAGCAGTGTTTTCCCAGGGAACCTTAACTATGGCTACACCTTC
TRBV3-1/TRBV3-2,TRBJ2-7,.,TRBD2,CASSPRTSGGYEQYF,TGTGCCAGCAGCCCCCGGACTAGCGGGGGCTACGAGCAGTACTTC
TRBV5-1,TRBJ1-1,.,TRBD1,CASSLSRTGGTSGTEAFF,TGCGCCAGCAGCTTGAGTAGGACAGGGGGCACCTCGGGCACTGAAGCTTTCTTT
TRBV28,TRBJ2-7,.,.,CASSLRLEQYF,TGTGCCAGCAGTTTGAGACTCGAGCAGTACTTC
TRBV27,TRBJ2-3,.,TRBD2,CASKTSSSTDTQYF,TGTGCCAGCAAGACTAGCTCTAGCACAGATACGCAGTATTTT
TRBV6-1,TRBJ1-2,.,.,CASSEAVQGHGYTF,TGTGCCAGCAGCGAAGCGGTTCAGGGCCATGGCTACACCTTC
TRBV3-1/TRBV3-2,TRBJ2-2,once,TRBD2,CASSQRTSGTGELFF,TGTGCCAGCAGCCAAAGGACTAGCGGTACCGGGGAGCTGTTTTTT
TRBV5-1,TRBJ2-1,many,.,CASRGRFDEQFF,TGCGCCAGCAGAGGCAGGTTCGATGAGCAGTTCTTC
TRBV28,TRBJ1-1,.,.,CASKSGGNTEAFF,TGTGCCAGCAAATCGGGGGGGAACACTGAAGCTTTCTTT
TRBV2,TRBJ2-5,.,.,CASRRTGETQYF,TGTGCCAGCAGGAGGACTGGGGAGACCCAGTACTTC
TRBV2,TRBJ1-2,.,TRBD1,CASSPDRGHAGYTF,TGTGCCAGCAGTCCGGACAGGGGGCATGCTGGCTACACCTTC
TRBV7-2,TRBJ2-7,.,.,CASSLAFNEQYF,TGTGCCAGCAGCTTAGCTTTCAACGAGCAGTACTTC
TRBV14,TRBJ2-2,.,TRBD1,CASSQNAFATGSTGELFF,TGTGCCAGCAGCCAAAATGCGTTTGCGACAGGGAGCACCGGGGAGCTGTTTTTT
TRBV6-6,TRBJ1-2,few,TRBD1,CASSYWDRGEDYGYTF,TGTGCCAGCAGTTACTGGGACAGGGGAGAAGACTATGGCTACACCTTC
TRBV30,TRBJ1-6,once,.,CAWSVPGFTYNSPLHF,TGTGCCTGGAGTGTACCCGGGTTTACCTATAATTCACCCCTCCACTTT
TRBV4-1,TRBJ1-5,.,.,CASSQDSRGQPQHF,TGCGCCAGCAGCCAAGACTCTAGGGGTCAGCCCCAGCATTTT
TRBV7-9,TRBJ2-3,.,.,CASSLFGGQTDTQYF,TGTGCCAGCAGCTTATTCGGGGGGCAAACAGATACGCAGTATTTT
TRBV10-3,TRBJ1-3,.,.,CAISDRGSASGNTIYF,TGTGCCATCAGTGATAGAGGGTCGGCCTCTGGAAACACCATATATTTT
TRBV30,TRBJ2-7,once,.,CAWGTGSYEQYF,TGTGCCTGGGGGACTGGTTCCTACGAGCAGTACTTC
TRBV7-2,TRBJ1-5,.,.,CASSLAGGQPQHF,TGTGCCAGCAGCTTAGCCGGCGGTCAGCCCCAGCATTTT
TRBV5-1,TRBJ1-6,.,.,CASTPSTARNSPLHF,TGCGCCAGCACCCCCTCGACGGCGAGGAATTCACCCCTCCACTTT
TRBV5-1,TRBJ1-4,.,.,CASSRTTGTNEKLFF,TGCGCCAGCAGCCGTACGACAGGAACTAATGAAAAACTGTTTTTT